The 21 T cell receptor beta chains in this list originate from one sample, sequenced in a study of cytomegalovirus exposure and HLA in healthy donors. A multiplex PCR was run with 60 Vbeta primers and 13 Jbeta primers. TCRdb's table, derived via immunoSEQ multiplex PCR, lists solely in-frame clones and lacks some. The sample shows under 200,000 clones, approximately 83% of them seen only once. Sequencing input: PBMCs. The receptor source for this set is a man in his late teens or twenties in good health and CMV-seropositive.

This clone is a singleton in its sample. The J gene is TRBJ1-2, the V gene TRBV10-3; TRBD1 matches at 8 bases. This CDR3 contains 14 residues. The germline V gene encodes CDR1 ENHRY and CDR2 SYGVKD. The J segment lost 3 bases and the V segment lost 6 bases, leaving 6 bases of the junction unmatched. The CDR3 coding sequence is TGTGCCATCAGATACATACAGGGGGACTATGGCTACACCTTC. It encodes CAIRYIQGDYGYTF.

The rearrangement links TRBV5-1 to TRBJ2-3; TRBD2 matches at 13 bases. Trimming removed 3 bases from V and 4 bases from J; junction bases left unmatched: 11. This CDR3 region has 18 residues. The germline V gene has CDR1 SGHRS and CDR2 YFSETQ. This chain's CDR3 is CASSSRLAGGMGSDTQYF. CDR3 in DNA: TGCGCCAGCAGCTCGCGACTAGCGGGGGGTATGGGGTCAGATACGCAGTATTTT.

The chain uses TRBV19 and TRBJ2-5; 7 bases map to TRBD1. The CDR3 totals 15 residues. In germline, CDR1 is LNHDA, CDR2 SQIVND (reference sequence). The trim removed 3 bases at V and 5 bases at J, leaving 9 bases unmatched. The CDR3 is CASSIRAGGRETQYF. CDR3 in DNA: TGTGCCAGTAGTATTCGGGCAGGGGGAAGGGAGACCCAGTACTTC.

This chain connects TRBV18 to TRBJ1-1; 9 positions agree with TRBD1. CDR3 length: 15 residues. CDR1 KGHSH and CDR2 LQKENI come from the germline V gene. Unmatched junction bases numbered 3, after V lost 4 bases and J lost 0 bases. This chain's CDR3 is CASSRTGEMNTEAFF. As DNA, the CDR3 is TGTGCCAGCTCACGGACAGGGGAAATGAACACTGAAGCTTTCTTT.

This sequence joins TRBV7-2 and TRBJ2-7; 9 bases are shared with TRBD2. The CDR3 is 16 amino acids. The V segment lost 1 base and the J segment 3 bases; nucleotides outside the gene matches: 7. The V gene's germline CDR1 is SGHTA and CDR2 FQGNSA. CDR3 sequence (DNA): TGTGCCAGCAGCTTAGTACGACTAGCGGTGTACTACGAGCAGTACTTC. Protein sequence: CASSLVRLAVYYEQYF.

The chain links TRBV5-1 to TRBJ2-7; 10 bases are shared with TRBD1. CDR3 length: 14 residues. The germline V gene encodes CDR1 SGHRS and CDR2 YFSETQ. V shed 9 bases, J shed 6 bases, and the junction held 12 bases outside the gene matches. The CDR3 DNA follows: TGCGCCACCCGAATTAGACAGGGGGCGTCCGAGCAGTACTTC. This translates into CATRIRQGASEQYF.

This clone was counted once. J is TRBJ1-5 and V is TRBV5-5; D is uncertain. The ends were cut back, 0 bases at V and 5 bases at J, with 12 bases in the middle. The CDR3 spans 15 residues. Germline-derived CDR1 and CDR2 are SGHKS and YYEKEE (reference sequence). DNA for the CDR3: TGTGCCAGCAGCTTGGGTGTTTCGGTGGATCAGCCCCAGCATTTT. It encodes CASSLGVSVDQPQHF.

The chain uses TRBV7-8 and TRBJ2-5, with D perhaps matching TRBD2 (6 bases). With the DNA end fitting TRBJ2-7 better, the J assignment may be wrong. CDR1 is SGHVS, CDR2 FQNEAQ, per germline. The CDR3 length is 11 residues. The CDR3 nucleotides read TGTGCCACCTACGGGGGTGGCGAGCAGTACTTC. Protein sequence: CATYGGGEQYF.

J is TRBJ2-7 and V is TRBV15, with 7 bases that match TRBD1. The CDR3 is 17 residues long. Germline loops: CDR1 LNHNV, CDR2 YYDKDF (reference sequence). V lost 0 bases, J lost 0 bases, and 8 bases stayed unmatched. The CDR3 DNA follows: TGTGCCACCAGCAGAGAACTACAGGGGCCCTACTCCTACGAGCAGTACTTC. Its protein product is CATSRELQGPYSYEQYF.

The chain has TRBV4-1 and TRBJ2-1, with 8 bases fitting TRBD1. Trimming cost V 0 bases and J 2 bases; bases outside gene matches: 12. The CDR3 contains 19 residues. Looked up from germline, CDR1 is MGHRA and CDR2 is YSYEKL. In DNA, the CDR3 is TGCGCCAGCAGCCAAGAGGGACCGGGACAGGCGAAAACCTACAATGAGCAGTTCTTC. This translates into CASSQEGPGQAKTYNEQFF.

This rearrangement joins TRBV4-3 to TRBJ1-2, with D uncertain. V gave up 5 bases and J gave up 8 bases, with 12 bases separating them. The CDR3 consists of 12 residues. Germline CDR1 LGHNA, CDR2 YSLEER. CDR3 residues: CASSAAGYGYTF. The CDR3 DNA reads TGCGCCAGCAGCGCTGCGGGGTACGGCTACACCTTC.

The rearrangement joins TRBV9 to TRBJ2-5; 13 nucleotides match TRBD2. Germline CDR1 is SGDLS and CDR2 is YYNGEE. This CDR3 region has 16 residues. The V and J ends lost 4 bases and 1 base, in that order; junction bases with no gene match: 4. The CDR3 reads CASSFRLAGGQETQYF. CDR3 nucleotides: TGTGCCAGCAGCTTTCGACTAGCGGGAGGCCAAGAGACCCAGTACTTC.

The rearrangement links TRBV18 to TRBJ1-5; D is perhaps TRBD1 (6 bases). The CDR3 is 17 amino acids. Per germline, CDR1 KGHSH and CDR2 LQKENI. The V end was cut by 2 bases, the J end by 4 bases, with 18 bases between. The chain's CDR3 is CASSPWVGQPGNQPQHF. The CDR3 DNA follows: TGTGCCAGCTCACCATGGGTAGGACAGCCCGGGAATCAGCCCCAGCATTTT.

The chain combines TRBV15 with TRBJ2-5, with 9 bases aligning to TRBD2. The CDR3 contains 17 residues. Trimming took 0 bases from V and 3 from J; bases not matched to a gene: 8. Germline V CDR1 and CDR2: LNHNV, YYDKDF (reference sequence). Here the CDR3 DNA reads TGTGCCACCAGCAGAGAGGTAAAAGCGGGGGGAAAAGAGACCCAGTACTTC. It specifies CATSREVKAGGKETQYF.

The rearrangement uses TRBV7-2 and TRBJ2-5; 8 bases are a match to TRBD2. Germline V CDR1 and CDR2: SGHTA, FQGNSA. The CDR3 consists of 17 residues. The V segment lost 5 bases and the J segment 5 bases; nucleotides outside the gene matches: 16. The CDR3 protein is CASSPDLSGGAGETQYF. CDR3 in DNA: TGTGCCAGCAGCCCTGATCTCTCCGGGGGGGCCGGGGAGACCCAGTACTTC.

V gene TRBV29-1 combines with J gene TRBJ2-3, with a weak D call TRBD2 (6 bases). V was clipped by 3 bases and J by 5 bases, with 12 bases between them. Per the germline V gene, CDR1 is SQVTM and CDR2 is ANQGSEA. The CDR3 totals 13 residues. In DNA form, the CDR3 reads TGCAGCGTTGAGTCGTGGGAGGTAGATACGCAGTATTTT. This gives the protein CSVESWEVDTQYF.

The CDR3 nucleotides are TGTGCCATCAGTGAGATGGCTGGTAGGGGGGGCGTTGAAGAGACCCAGTACTTC. It codes for CAISEMAGRGGVEETQYF. This chain connects TRBV10-3 to TRBJ2-5; D is perhaps TRBD2 (7 bases). The V gene's germline CDR1 is ENHRY and CDR2 SYGVKD. The CDR3 spans 18 residues. The V gene lost 2 bases and the J gene lost 3 bases, with 22 bases spanning the gap.

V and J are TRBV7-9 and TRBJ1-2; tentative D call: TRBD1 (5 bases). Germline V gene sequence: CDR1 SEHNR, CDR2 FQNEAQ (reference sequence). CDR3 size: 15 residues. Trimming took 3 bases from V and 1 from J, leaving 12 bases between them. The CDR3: CASSFREGDNYGYTF. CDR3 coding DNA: TGTGCCAGCAGCTTCAGGGAGGGAGATAACTATGGCTACACCTTC.

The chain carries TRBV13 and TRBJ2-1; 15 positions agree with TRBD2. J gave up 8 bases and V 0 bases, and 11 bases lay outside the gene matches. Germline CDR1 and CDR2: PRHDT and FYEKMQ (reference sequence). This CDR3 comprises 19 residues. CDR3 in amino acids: CASSLGIGLAGGRVDEQFF. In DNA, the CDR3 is TGTGCCAGCAGCTTAGGGATAGGACTAGCGGGGGGGCGGGTAGATGAGCAGTTCTTC.

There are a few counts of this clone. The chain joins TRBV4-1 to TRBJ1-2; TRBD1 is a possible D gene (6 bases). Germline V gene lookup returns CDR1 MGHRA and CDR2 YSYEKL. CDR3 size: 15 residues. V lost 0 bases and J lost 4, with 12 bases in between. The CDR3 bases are TGCGCCAGCAGCCAAGACAGGGGTGGGAGCTATGGCTACACCTTC. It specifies CASSQDRGGSYGYTF.

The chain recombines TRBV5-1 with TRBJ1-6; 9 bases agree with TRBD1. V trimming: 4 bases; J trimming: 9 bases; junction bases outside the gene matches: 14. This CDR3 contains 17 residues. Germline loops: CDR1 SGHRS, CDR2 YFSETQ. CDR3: CASSALAPGTGRSPLHF. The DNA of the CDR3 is TGCGCCAGCAGCGCCTTGGCCCCCGGGACAGGGCGTTCACCCCTCCACTTT. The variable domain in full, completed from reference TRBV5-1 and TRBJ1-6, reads KAGVTQTPRYLIKTRGQQVTLSCSPISGHRSVSWYQQTPGQGLQFLFEYFSETQRNKGNFPGRFSGRQFSNSRSEMNVSTLELGDSALYLCASSALAPGTGRSPLHFGNGTRLTVT.